This T cell receptor (beta chain) was identified in a study of regulatory T cells in long-lasting Graves disease. Sample time point: newly diagnosed GD, antithyroid drugs for less than 3 months. The TCR library was prepared using RNA isolated from PBMCs. Sequencing libraries for TCR beta were prepared with iRepertoire HTBI primers and Arm-PCR of CDR3 regions. TCRdb used MiXCR to reprocess the multiplex PCR reads, holding one entry per CDR3 protein. The sample comprises a few hundred thousand distinct CDR3 sequences, 16% of which are singletons, and about 23% rests with the top ten. The V and J ends lost 4 bases and 3 bases, in that order; junction bases with no gene match: 12. The CDR3 runs to 18 residues. CDR1 and CDR2 (germline): PRHDT, FYEKMQ (reference sequence). In this sample, this clonotype turned up a few times. No antigen is known for it. Notes on the study in general: Persistent disease samples used TRBV28, TRBJ1-2 and TRBJ2-5 preferentially. Shared public clonotypes totalled about 2,800 in persistent patients, compared with some 920 in new patients.

The data were also submitted as part of a second study, on T cells in Graves' hyperthyroidism and ophthalmopathy. That investigation notes: An initial round of RT-PCR targeting the TCR CDR3 relied on the HTBI primer set.

The sequence was obtained from a woman under 30 with Graves disease. This chain joins TRBV13 and TRBJ2-1; the match to TRBD2 covers 10 bases. Specimen: peripheral blood mononuclear cells (PBMCs), collected at new diagnosis, from a patient treated with antithyroid drugs. The CDR3 DNA is TGTGCCAGCAGCTCCGGGGGGATAGCGGGAGGTTTCTACAATGAGCAGTTCTTC. It translates to CASSSGGIAGGFYNEQFF. Variable domain in full (rest from reference TRBV13 and TRBJ2-1): AAGVIQSPRHLIKEKRETATLKCYPIPRHDTVYWYQQGPGQDPQFLISFYEKMQSDKGSIPDRFSAQQFSDYHSELNMSSLELGDSALYFCASSSGGIAGGFYNEQFFGPGTRLTVL.